This TCR beta chain originates from a study of cytomegalovirus exposure and HLA in healthy donors. General study results and limits: Reports credit the classifier with highly specific, highly sensitive diagnosis of cytomegalovirus status. Some V segments, including TRBV6-2 and TRBV6-3, were excluded as indistinguishable. HLA-A and HLA-B allele assignments for most subjects were reportedly predicted accurately using TCR beta sequences.

Use of 60 Vbeta and 13 Jbeta primers characterized the PCR. Libraries were prepared by immunoSEQ multiplex PCR; TCRdb keeps only in-frame clonotypes and omits some of them. The data show 170,000 or so clones, around four fifths seen once. CDR1 and CDR2 from the germline V gene are SGHDT and YYEEEE. Losses at the gene ends were 0 bases for V and 5 bases for J; bases not matched to a gene: 4. The CDR3 runs to 15 residues. This clone was counted between two and nine times. Its specificity is not known. This sequence was found in a woman aged 25-40 years in good health and CMV-seronegative. The rearrangement joins TRBV5-6 to TRBJ2-1, with 8 bases matching TRBD2. Source material: PBMCs. The CDR3 DNA is TGTGCCAGCAGCTTGGAGCGGGGGCTCAACAATGAGCAGTTCTTC. This codes for CASSLERGLNNEQFF.